Listed here are 27 T cell receptor beta chains from one sample, sequenced in a study of control samples from healthy donors and cancer patients (dated by TCRdb to the early 2020s). Library creation used the immunoSEQ multiplex PCR assay. Not all clones reach the TCRdb copy of this immuneACCESS table, which keeps in-frame sequences only. Checked studies attribute under half of the gap to unresolved V genes and leave the rest unexplained. This sample has around 150,000 clones in its table, and roughly 90% of those were observed once. About 11% of the sample rests with the top ten. The material sequenced was blood. The source is a man younger than 40 in good health.

The chain joins TRBV19 to TRBJ2-5; possibly TRBD1 for D (6 bases). Trimming removed 1 base at V and 4 bases at J, with 16 bases between. CDR1 is LNHDA, CDR2 SQIVND, per germline (reference sequence). The length of the CDR3 is 16 residues. CDR3 DNA: TGTGCCAGTAGTATAGTTGGGGACGCCAGGGGAGAGACCCAGTACTTC. Protein product: CASSIVGDARGETQYF. Full variable domain (rest looked up from reference TRBV19 and TRBJ2-5): DGGITQSPKYLFRKEGQNVTLSCEQNLNHDAMYWYRQDPGQGLRLIYYSQIVNDFQKGDIAEGYSVSREKKESFPLTVTSAQKNPTAFYLCASSIVGDARGETQYFGPGTRLLVL.

The chain carries TRBV3-1 (or the pseudogene TRBV3-2) and TRBJ1-2, with 7 nucleotides matching TRBD1. Germline assignment: CDR1 LGHDT and CDR2 YNNKEL (reference sequence). The CDR3 has 13 amino acids. The V gene end was trimmed by 6 bases and the J gene end by 7 bases; junction bases not matched to a gene: 8. CDR3 DNA: TGTGCCAGCAGGGGAGGGACAGTGTCTGGCTACACCTTC. The encoded protein is CASRGGTVSGYTF.

The rearrangement uses TRBV11-2 and TRBJ2-2; D unclear. The germline gives CDR1 SGHAT, CDR2 FQNNGV. Trimming took off 10 bases at V and 2 bases at J, with 5 bases between the two ends. The CDR3 is made up of 11 amino acids. The CDR3 nucleotides are TGTGCCACCTCAAACACCGGGGAGCTGTTTTTT. Translation: CATSNTGELFF.

The chain carries TRBV11-2 and TRBJ2-7, with D possibly matching TRBD1 (5 bases). The CDR3 is 12 amino acids. V lost 5 bases and J 7 bases, leaving 12 bases between the germline ends. The germline V gene encodes CDR1 SGHAT and CDR2 FQNNGV. The CDR3 coding sequence is TGTGCCAGCAGCATCACAGGATATGAGCAGTACTTC. Amino acid sequence: CASSITGYEQYF.

The chain uses TRBV5-1 and TRBJ2-5; 8 bases agree with TRBD2. From germline, CDR1 is SGHRS and CDR2 YFSETQ. The ends lost 2 bases at V and 5 bases at J; junction bases unmatched: 2. The CDR3 consists of 13 residues. This CDR3 is CASSFPSGETQYF. CDR3 nucleotide sequence: TGCGCCAGCAGCTTTCCTAGCGGGGAGACCCAGTACTTC.

In DNA form, the CDR3 reads TGCAGTGCTAGTACTTTGCTAGCGCTCCCTGGGGAGACCCAGTACTTC. Translating it yields CSASTLLALPGETQYF. V gene TRBV20-1 combines with J gene TRBJ2-5; tentatively, D is TRBD2 (6 bases). Germline lookup yields CDR1 DFQATT and CDR2 SNEGSKA (reference sequence). This CDR3 spans 16 amino acids. V was shortened by 3 bases and J by 5 bases, with 22 bases between the two germline ends.

J is TRBJ2-3 and V is TRBV7-9, with D uncertain. The CDR3 runs to 13 residues. V lost 5 bases, J lost 6 bases, and 12 bases lay in between. Per the germline V gene, CDR1 is SEHNR and CDR2 is FQNEAQ (reference sequence). The CDR3 sequence: CASSPRTADTQYF. CDR3 sequence (DNA): TGTGCCAGCAGCCCCAGGACGGCTGATACGCAGTATTTT.

In this sample, this clone turned up a few times. This rearrangement joins TRBV7-6 to TRBJ2-2; TRBD2 matches at 8 bases. Germline values: CDR1 SGHVS, CDR2 FNYEAQ. CDR3 length: 17 amino acids. Losses at the gene ends were 5 bases for V and 6 bases for J; bases not matched to a gene: 14. The CDR3 loop reads CASSPEGGLVYAGELFF. The DNA of the CDR3 is TGTGCCAGCAGCCCAGAGGGGGGACTAGTTTATGCCGGGGAGCTGTTTTTT.

The chain couples TRBV11-2 to TRBJ1-4; 9 bases align to TRBD1. Germline CDR1 and CDR2: SGHAT and FQNNGV. J lost 7 bases, V lost 5 bases, and 14 bases had no gene match. The CDR3 covers 17 residues. The CDR3 loop is CASSPRPVGQGFEKLFF. DNA for the CDR3: TGTGCCAGCAGCCCCCGACCCGTTGGACAGGGGTTTGAAAAACTGTTTTTT.

This chain uses TRBV29-1 with TRBJ1-1; weak D call: TRBD1 (5 bases). Germline V gives CDR1 SQVTM, CDR2 ANQGSEA. This CDR3 contains 14 residues. The V gene lost 6 bases and the J gene lost 0 bases, with 14 bases spanning the gap. The CDR3 coding sequence is TGCAGCGTGGGGGGACGACTCATGAACACTGAAGCTTTCTTT. This encodes CSVGGRLMNTEAFF.

The rearrangement uses TRBV28 and TRBJ1-4; 7 positions match TRBD1. There are 14 residues in the CDR3. J was trimmed by 4 bases and V by 6 bases; bases with no gene match: 5. Germline loops: CDR1 MDHEN, CDR2 SYDVKM. The DNA of the CDR3 is TGTGCCAGCAGCCCGGGACAGCTTAATGAAAAACTGTTTTTT. Its translation is CASSPGQLNEKLFF.

This clone was seen only once. This chain connects TRBV7-3 to TRBJ2-5; no clear D. CDR1 and CDR2 (germline): SGHTA, FQGTGA. This CDR3 has 13 residues. V was shortened by 5 bases and J by 2 bases, with 9 bases between the two germline ends. This chain's CDR3 is CASSPGFQETQYF. CDR3 in DNA: TGTGCCAGCAGCCCTGGATTTCAAGAGACCCAGTACTTC.

The chain has TRBV7-3 and TRBJ2-1; a weak D match, TRBD2 (6 bases). The CDR3 loop spans 15 amino acids. The V end lost 5 bases, the J end lost 1 base, and 12 bases lay between the germline ends. Germline lookup yields CDR1 SGHTA and CDR2 FQGTGA. The chain's CDR3 is CASSVHSGSYNEQFF. CDR3 nucleotide sequence: TGTGCCAGCAGCGTGCATAGCGGTTCCTACAATGAGCAGTTCTTC.

The chain joins TRBV2 to TRBJ1-2, with D possibly being TRBD1 (5 bases). This CDR3 contains 14 residues. Trimming stripped 3 bases from V and 4 bases from J, with 12 bases between. Looked up from germline, CDR1 is SNHLY and CDR2 is FYNNEI. DNA of the CDR3: TGTGCCAGCAGTGATATGGGACGGTTCTATGGCTACACCTTC. Its protein is CASSDMGRFYGYTF.

This rearrangement joins TRBV28 to TRBJ1-3; D unclear. CDR1 and CDR2 (germline): MDHEN, SYDVKM. Between the trimmed V and J ends, which lost 5 bases and 11 bases, there was a span of 16 bases. The CDR3 runs 13 residues. CDR3 protein: CASSQDLTMPIYF. As DNA, the CDR3 is TGTGCCAGCAGTCAGGACCTTACCATGCCCATATATTTT. The full variable domain, completed using reference TRBV28 and TRBJ1-3, is DVKVTQSSRYLVKRTGEKVFLECVQDMDHENMFWYRQDPGLGLRLIYFSYDVKMKEKGDIPEGYSVSREKKERFSLILESASTNQTSMYLCASSQDLTMPIYFGEGSWLTVV.

The chain combines TRBV4-1 with TRBJ2-1; D unresolved. There are 15 residues in the CDR3. With 3 bases removed from V and 2 bases from J, the gap between germline ends came to 11 bases. Germline V CDR1 and CDR2: MGHRA, YSYEKL. CDR3 coding DNA: TGCGCCAGCAGCCAGGCGACTGTAGCCTACAATGAGCAGTTCTTC. Residues: CASSQATVAYNEQFF.

The rearrangement uses TRBV11-3 and TRBJ2-7, with a possible D match to TRBD1 (6 bases). The V end was cut by 9 bases, the J end by 11 bases, with 17 bases between. CDR3 length: 11 residues. CDR1 is SGHNT and CDR2 is YENEEA in the germline V gene. The CDR3 loop reads CARTFRGCEYF. The CDR3 bases are TGTGCCAGGACGTTCAGGGGATGCGAGTACTTC.

V gene TRBV11-2 combines with J gene TRBJ2-5; D remains unclear. Germline assignment: CDR1 SGHAT and CDR2 FQNNGV. The CDR3 extends over 14 amino acids. Deletions cut 0 bases from V and 4 bases from J, with 9 bases between. The CDR3 spells CASSLERVRETQYF. The CDR3 coding sequence is TGTGCCAGCAGCTTAGAACGCGTAAGAGAGACCCAGTACTTC.

The rearrangement uses TRBV19 and TRBJ2-4, with D possibly being TRBD1 or TRBD2 (5 bases each). Germline CDR1 is LNHDA and CDR2 is SQIVND (reference sequence). V dropped 5 bases and J dropped 10 bases, with 18 bases sitting between them. The CDR3 contains 14 residues. The CDR3 loop is CASSQGRNGVIQYF. As DNA, the CDR3 is TGTGCCAGTAGTCAGGGACGGAATGGGGTGATTCAGTACTTC.

The chain recombines TRBV6-2 or TRBV6-3 with TRBJ2-1; a possible D gene is TRBD2 (6 bases). The CDR3 consists of 14 residues. CDR1 is MNHEY, CDR2 SVGEGT, per germline. Trimming removed 6 bases at V and 8 bases at J, with 17 bases between. CDR3 residues: CASSPIGSGDEQFF. For the CDR3, the DNA is TGTGCCAGCAGCCCGATCGGTAGCGGCGATGAGCAGTTCTTC.

The rearrangement joins TRBV5-5 to TRBJ2-7; TRBD1 matches 8 bases. The CDR3 loop spans 16 amino acids. Trimming removed 4 bases from V and 5 bases from J; junction bases left unmatched: 14. Germline V lookup: CDR1 SGHKS, CDR2 YYEKEE (reference sequence). CDR3 DNA sequence: TGTGCCAGCAGCCTGGAGGGGCAGGGGGCGCGTCACGAGCAGTACTTC. Translated: CASSLEGQGARHEQYF.

The chain couples TRBV24-1 to TRBJ1-4; unclear D gene. With 2 bases removed from V and 8 bases from J, the gap between germline ends came to 8 bases. From germline, CDR1 is KGHDR and CDR2 SFDVKD. This CDR3 is 13 amino acids long. The CDR3 is CATSDWQEEKLFF. In DNA form, the CDR3 reads TGTGCCACCAGTGATTGGCAGGAGGAAAAACTGTTTTTT.

This chain joins TRBV6-5 and TRBJ2-5; D is uncertain. CDR3 length equals 12 residues. The V end was cut by 4 bases, the J end by 2 bases, with 5 bases between. Germline V gene sequence: CDR1 MNHEY, CDR2 SVGAGI. The CDR3 region has the DNA TGTGCCAGCAGTTGGGGTCAAGAGACCCAGTACTTC. Translating gives CASSWGQETQYF.

The chain uses TRBV6-5 and TRBJ2-3; the D gene is possibly TRBD2 (5 bases). This CDR3 has 13 residues. Germline V gene sequence: CDR1 MNHEY, CDR2 SVGAGI. Trimming stripped 5 bases from V and 2 bases from J, with 8 bases between. CDR3 sequence (DNA): TGTGCCAGCAGTCTGGACTTCACAGATACGCAGTATTTT. Translation: CASSLDFTDTQYF.

The rearrangement joins TRBV21-1 to TRBJ2-7; the table calls TRBD1, which could not be checked here. TRBV21-1 is marked as a pseudogene. The CDR3 is 15 residues long. The CDR3 DNA sequence: TGTGCCAGCAGCAAAGGCGCAGGGGAGAACGACGAGCAGTACTTC. Encoded protein: CASSKGAGENDEQYF.

The chain links TRBV6-6 to TRBJ1-6; possibly TRBD1 for D (5 bases). CDR3 length: 15 amino acids. Germline V gene data show CDR1 as MNHNY and CDR2 as SVGAGI (reference sequence). The V and J ends lost 3 bases and 6 bases respectively, with 12 bases between them. DNA of the CDR3: TGTGCCAGCAGTTATTCCGGGACGGCTAATTCACCCCTCCACTTT. This sequence encodes CASSYSGTANSPLHF.

This rearrangement joins TRBV12-3 or TRBV12-4 to TRBJ1-3; no firm D call. The CDR3 sequence is 12 residues long. V dropped 6 bases and J dropped 5 bases, with 8 bases sitting between them. As DNA, the CDR3 is TGTGCCAGCAGCTACGGAAGAAACACCATATATTTT. Amino acids: CASSYGRNTIYF.